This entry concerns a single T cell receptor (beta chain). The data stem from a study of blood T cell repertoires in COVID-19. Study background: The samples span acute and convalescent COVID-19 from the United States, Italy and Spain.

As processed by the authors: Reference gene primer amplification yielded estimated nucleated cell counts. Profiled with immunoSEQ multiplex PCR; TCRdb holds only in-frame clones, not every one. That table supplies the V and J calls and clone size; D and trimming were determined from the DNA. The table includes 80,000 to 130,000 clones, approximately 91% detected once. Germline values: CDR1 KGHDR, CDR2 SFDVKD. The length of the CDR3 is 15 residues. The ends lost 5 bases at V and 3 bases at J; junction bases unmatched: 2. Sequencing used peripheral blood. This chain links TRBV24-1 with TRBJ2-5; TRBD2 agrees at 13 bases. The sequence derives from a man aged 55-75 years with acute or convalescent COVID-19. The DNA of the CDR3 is TGTGCCACCAGTGGGACTAGCGGGAGAGAAGAGACCCAGTACTTC. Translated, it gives CATSGTSGREETQYF.